What follows are 27 T cell receptor beta chains derived from one specimen sequenced in a study of T-cell memory formation after mild COVID-19. Via MiXCR, TCRdb re-called the 5' RACE reads, giving one row per CDR3 protein. The sample lists 300,000 to 400,000 distinct CDR3 sequences, 25% to 30% occurring once. The material sequenced was PBMCs or a T cell subset sorted from them (not recorded which). The source is an adult woman who had mild COVID-19 (a few samples of this study predate the infection). Cell type and time point are not known.

This clonotype was observed a handful of times. The chain combines TRBV19 with TRBJ1-5, with 9 bases matching TRBD1. The CDR3 runs to 15 residues. The trim removed 4 bases at V and 4 bases at J, leaving 5 bases unmatched. Germline V gene sequence: CDR1 LNHDA, CDR2 SQIVND (reference sequence). The CDR3 DNA sequence: TGTGCCAGTAGTAGACCGGGACAGGGTAATCAGCCCCAGCATTTT. It is translated as CASSRPGQGNQPQHF.

This clonotype was counted between two and nine times. The chain recombines TRBV7-8 with TRBJ2-7; D possibly matches TRBD1 or TRBD2 (5 bases each). Trimming stripped 6 bases from V and 2 bases from J, with 14 bases between. CDR3 size: 14 residues. The germline V gene encodes CDR1 SGHVS and CDR2 FQNEAQ. This chain's CDR3 is CASSSGRIPYEQYF. The CDR3 DNA reads as TGTGCCAGCAGTTCGGGACGGATCCCCTACGAGCAGTACTTC.

This clonotype was observed a few times. The genes are TRBV7-3 and TRBJ2-1, with 7 bases lining up with TRBD2. Germline loops: CDR1 SGHTA, CDR2 FQGTGA. The CDR3 covers 15 residues. The V gene end was trimmed by 0 bases and the J gene end by 3 bases; junction bases not matched to a gene: 2. CDR3 amino acids: CASSLTSGYYNEQFF. The CDR3 bases are TGTGCCAGCAGCTTAACTAGCGGGTACTACAATGAGCAGTTCTTC.

This clonotype was counted only a few times. V gene TRBV29-1 combines with J gene TRBJ2-3, with TRBD1 as a possible D gene (5 bases). This CDR3 is 13 amino acids long. V lost 6 bases and J lost 0, with 10 bases in between. Germline V gives CDR1 SQVTM, CDR2 ANQGSEA. The CDR3 region has the DNA TGCAGCGTAACAGGCGCCAGCACAGATACGCAGTATTTT. Translation gives CSVTGASTDTQYF.

This clonotype occurred once. The chain recombines TRBV7-2 with TRBJ1-4, with D possibly being TRBD1 (5 bases). Looked up from germline, CDR1 is SGHTA and CDR2 is FQGNSA. CDR3 length equals 15 residues. V was shortened by 5 bases and J by 8 bases, with 18 bases between the two germline ends. CDR3 region: CASSQGGKSREKLFF. The DNA for the CDR3 is TGTGCCAGCAGCCAGGGAGGGAAGTCTAGGGAAAAACTGTTTTTT.

This clonotype was detected only a few times. J is TRBJ2-1 and V is TRBV12-3 or TRBV12-4, with D maybe TRBD2 (6 bases). The CDR3 runs 16 residues. The germline V and J ends were trimmed by 4 bases and 5 bases, with 18 bases remaining between them. This CDR3 reads CASSSLSGPGDNEQFF. CDR3 DNA: TGTGCCAGCAGTTCCCTTAGCGGTCCTGGGGACAATGAGCAGTTCTTC.

The V and J genes are TRBV11-2 and TRBJ1-2; D possibly corresponds to TRBD1 (6 bases). Germline V gene data show CDR1 as SGHAT and CDR2 as FQNNGV. The CDR3 consists of 17 residues. Trimming removed 5 bases at V and 1 base at J, with 20 bases between. The CDR3, as DNA: TGTGCCAGCAGCACCGGGCTGGGGGGGCCCCTTAACTATGGCTACACCTTC. This codes for CASSTGLGGPLNYGYTF. Full variable domain (rest looked up from reference TRBV11-2 and TRBJ1-2): EAGVAQSPRYKIIEKRQSVAFWCNPISGHATLYWYQQILGQGPKLLIQFQNNGVVDDSQLPKDRFSAERLKGVDSTLKIQPAKLEDSAVYLCASSTGLGGPLNYGYTFGSGTRLTVV.

The chain links TRBV6-5 to TRBJ2-3; 9 nucleotides agree with TRBD2. CDR1 and CDR2 (germline): MNHEY, SVGAGI. The CDR3 totals 17 residues. With V trimmed by 2 bases and J by 6 bases, 12 bases remained unmatched. The CDR3 loop is CASSYIRSSGRVDTQYF. In DNA form, the CDR3 reads TGTGCCAGCAGTTACATTCGGAGTAGCGGGAGAGTGGATACGCAGTATTTT.

This chain connects TRBV2 to TRBJ2-1; no reliable D call. CDR1 is SNHLY and CDR2 is FYNNEI in the germline V gene. The V end lost 9 bases, the J end lost 0 bases, and 6 bases lay between the germline ends. The CDR3 length is 12 residues. The CDR3 is CASRGSYNEQFF. The CDR3 coding sequence is TGTGCCAGTCGCGGCTCCTACAATGAGCAGTTCTTC.

This clonotype was picked up a small number of times. The chain uses TRBV7-2 and TRBJ2-1; no clear D gene. Trimming pared 1 base from V and 5 bases from J, leaving 15 bases between. This CDR3 spans 16 amino acids. Germline-derived CDR1 and CDR2 are SGHTA and FQGNSA. In DNA, the CDR3 is TGTGCCAGCAGCTTAGGTCCCGGCAGGCCTAACAATGAGCAGTTCTTC. The encoded protein is CASSLGPGRPNNEQFF.

This rearrangement joins TRBV5-1 to TRBJ2-5; D remains unclear. Germline CDR1 reads SGHRS; CDR2 reads YFSETQ. The CDR3 is 16 amino acids. Trimming pared 0 bases from V and 5 bases from J, leaving 17 bases between. The CDR3 region has the DNA TGCGCCAGCAGCTTGGCCGAAGTAAATTTTGGGGAGACCCAGTACTTC. Translation gives CASSLAEVNFGETQYF.

This chain connects TRBV13 to TRBJ2-2; TRBD2 is a possible D gene (6 bases). Looked up from germline, CDR1 is PRHDT and CDR2 is FYEKMQ (reference sequence). The CDR3 totals 16 residues. With 5 bases removed from V and 0 bases from J, the gap between germline ends came to 13 bases. CDR3 sequence reads: CASSPRGLSNTGELFF. The CDR3 DNA reads as TGTGCCAGCAGCCCTCGGGGACTTTCGAACACCGGGGAGCTGTTTTTT.

The chain links TRBV7-8 to TRBJ1-5; D ambiguous. Germline V CDR1 and CDR2: SGHVS, FQNEAQ. This CDR3 spans 17 amino acids. V was clipped by 4 bases and J by 0 bases, with 16 bases between them. In DNA form, the CDR3 reads TGTGCCAGCAGCTCCCTCCGGGAACGAAATAGCAATCAGCCCCAGCATTTT. It is translated as CASSSLRERNSNQPQHF.

The chain carries TRBV20-1 and TRBJ2-7; 9 bases line up with TRBD2. Germline V gene sequence: CDR1 DFQATT, CDR2 SNEGSKA (reference sequence). After removal of 3 bases from V and 7 bases from J, the junction contained 7 bases not matched to a gene. The CDR3 length is 13 residues. CDR3 DNA sequence: TGCAGTGCTAGTATAGCGGGGGTGAGGGAGCAGTACTTC. This gives the protein CSASIAGVREQYF.

This clonotype was detected ten times or more. This sequence joins TRBV10-3 and TRBJ2-5, with a tentative D call TRBD1 (6 bases). Germline CDR1 is ENHRY and CDR2 is SYGVKD. This CDR3 is built from 14 residues. The V end was cut by 5 bases, the J end by 0 bases, with 10 bases between. CDR3 residues: CAISRRQDQETQYF. CDR3 coding DNA: TGTGCCATCAGTCGAAGACAGGACCAAGAGACCCAGTACTTC.

The rearrangement links TRBV7-2 to TRBJ2-5; tentatively, D is TRBD2 (5 bases). Between the trimmed V and J ends, which lost 4 bases and 7 bases, there was a span of 13 bases. The CDR3 has 13 residues. Germline lookup yields CDR1 SGHTA and CDR2 FQGNSA. The CDR3 sequence: CASSSGPEGTQYF. The CDR3 nucleotides are TGTGCCAGCAGCTCCGGCCCAGAGGGGACCCAGTACTTC.

This clonotype occurred a few times. The chain joins TRBV7-9 to TRBJ1-1; D call uncertain. Germline CDR1 SEHNR, CDR2 FQNEAQ (reference sequence). This CDR3 contains 13 residues. V lost 3 bases, J lost 1 base, and 6 bases lay in between. The CDR3 reads CASSLSKNTEAFF. The CDR3 DNA follows: TGTGCCAGCAGCTTGTCCAAGAACACTGAAGCTTTCTTT.

CDR3 residues: CSARTGVDGYTF. The CDR3 nucleotides are TGCAGTGCTAGGACGGGGGTGGATGGCTACACCTTC. The chain combines TRBV20-1 with TRBJ1-2; tentative D call: TRBD1 (5 bases). The CDR3 is 12 residues long. V lost 3 bases and J 6 bases, leaving 11 bases between the germline ends. CDR1 is DFQATT and CDR2 is SNEGSKA in the germline V gene (reference sequence).

The chain uses TRBV11-1 and TRBJ1-4, with D hard to call. CDR3 length equals 14 residues. Trimming took off 5 bases at V and 5 bases at J, with 12 bases between the two ends. Germline assignment: CDR1 SGHAT and CDR2 FQDESV (reference sequence). CDR3 bases: TGTGCCAGCAGCCCAGGACTGCAGAATGAAAAACTGTTTTTT. Its translation: CASSPGLQNEKLFF.

DNA for the CDR3: TGTGCCAGCTCCCGGGACAGGGGCGATGAGCAGTTCTTC. Protein product: CASSRDRGDEQFF. The chain joins TRBV19 to TRBJ2-1; 10 bases agree with TRBD1. The V gene end was trimmed by 9 bases and the J gene end by 8 bases; junction bases not matched to a gene: 7. The V gene's germline CDR1 is LNHDA and CDR2 SQIVND (reference sequence). This CDR3 has 13 amino acids.

V usage is TRBV5-1 and J usage is TRBJ2-7; no clear D. Germline V gives CDR1 SGHRS, CDR2 YFSETQ. V was trimmed by 3 bases and J by 1 base, leaving 14 bases between them. This CDR3 is 15 amino acids long. CDR3 bases: TGCGCCAGCAGCTCCTCTCGGTATGCATCCTACGAGCAGTACTTC. Its protein product is CASSSSRYASYEQYF. The entire variable domain, with the rest obtained from reference TRBV5-1 and TRBJ2-7, is as follows: KAGVTQTPRYLIKTRGQQVTLSCSPISGHRSVSWYQQTPGQGLQFLFEYFSETQRNKGNFPGRFSGRQFSNSRSEMNVSTLELGDSALYLCASSSSRYASYEQYFGPGTRLTVT.

This clonotype occurred a few times. V and J are TRBV9 and TRBJ2-3, with D possibly being TRBD2 (5 bases). Trimming cost V 0 bases and J 8 bases, with 19 bases left between them. The CDR3 contains 16 residues. The V gene's germline CDR1 is SGDLS and CDR2 YYNGEE. The CDR3 DNA sequence: TGTGCCAGCAGCGTAGAGAGGTTCCGTCCCGGGGTTACGCAGTATTTT. It is translated as CASSVERFRPGVTQYF.

This chain links TRBV6-6 with TRBJ1-3; 9 bases fit TRBD1. In germline, CDR1 is MNHNY, CDR2 SVGAGI (reference sequence). The V and J ends lost 8 bases and 0 bases, in that order; junction bases with no gene match: 17. The CDR3 loop spans 19 amino acids. This chain's CDR3 is CASLTPLTGGQASGNTIYF. Written as DNA, the CDR3 is TGTGCCAGCCTAACCCCCCTCACAGGGGGCCAGGCCTCTGGAAACACCATATATTTT.

This clonotype occurred many times. The CDR3 reads CASSVPRNFFEGGETQYF. The DNA for the CDR3 is TGTGCCAGCAGCGTCCCTCGAAATTTTTTTGAGGGTGGGGAGACCCAGTACTTC. The genes are TRBV7-9 and TRBJ2-5; D might be TRBD2 (5 bases). The germline V gene encodes CDR1 SEHNR and CDR2 FQNEAQ (reference sequence). This CDR3 is built from 18 residues. V shed 5 bases and J shed 5 bases, with 27 bases lying between them.

This clonotype has more than one count but fewer than ten. V and J are TRBV10-3 and TRBJ2-3; 7 nucleotides match TRBD2. CDR1 is ENHRY, CDR2 SYGVKD, per germline. The CDR3 is made up of 13 amino acids. V lost 4 bases and J lost 4; bases outside the gene matches: 2. The CDR3: CAISAGLADTQYF. The CDR3 region has the DNA TGTGCCATCAGTGCCGGACTAGCAGATACGCAGTATTTT.

The table lists this clonotype with a few counts. The J gene is TRBJ2-2, the V gene TRBV4-1, with TRBD1 matching 10 bases. The germline CDR1 and CDR2 sequences are MGHRA and YSYEKL. The CDR3 sequence is 18 residues long. Trimming at V came to 1 base and at J to 10 bases, leaving 15 bases not matched to a gene. The DNA for the CDR3 is TGCGCCAGCAGCCAAGTGGCCCGACGACAGGGGGCCGTTGTGGAGCTGTTTTTT. It translates to CASSQVARRQGAVVELFF.

This chain uses TRBV12-3 or TRBV12-4 with TRBJ1-3; D may be TRBD1 (6 bases). Trimming took off 5 bases at V and 5 bases at J, with 13 bases between the two ends. The CDR3 covers 14 residues. The chain's CDR3 is CASSLRQERNTIYF. DNA of the CDR3: TGTGCCAGCAGTCTCCGACAGGAGAGAAACACCATATATTTT.